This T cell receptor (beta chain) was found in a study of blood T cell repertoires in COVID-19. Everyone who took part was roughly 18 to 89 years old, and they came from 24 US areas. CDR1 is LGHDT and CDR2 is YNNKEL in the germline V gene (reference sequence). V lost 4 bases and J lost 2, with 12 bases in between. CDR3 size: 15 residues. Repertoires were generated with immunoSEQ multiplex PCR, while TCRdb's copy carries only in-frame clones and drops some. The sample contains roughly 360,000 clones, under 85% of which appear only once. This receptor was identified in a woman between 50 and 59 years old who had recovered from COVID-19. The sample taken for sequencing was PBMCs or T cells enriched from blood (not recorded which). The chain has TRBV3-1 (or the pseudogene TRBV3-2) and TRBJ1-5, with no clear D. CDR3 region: CASSPNSGGNQPQHF. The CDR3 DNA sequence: TGTGCCAGCAGCCCGAACAGCGGGGGCAATCAGCCCCAGCATTTT.